The 11 T cell receptor beta chains given below trace back to one sample, sequenced in a study of spatial heterogeneity in lung cancer. TCRdb recomputed calls from the 5' RACE reads with MiXCR, one row per CDR3 protein. The sample yields about 52,000 distinct CDR3 sequences, more than 6.5% seen once. Time point denoted: blood at routine non-recurrence follow-up after resection. Frozen PBMC, nontumor lung or tumor provided whole RNA, which was sequenced unsorted. This specimen consisted of PBMCs, obtained at follow-up. All receptors come from a female donor with early-stage non-small cell lung cancer.

The sample holds a few counts of this clonotype. The gene calls are TRBV2 and TRBJ2-5; D might be TRBD2 (5 bases). Between the trimmed V and J ends, which lost 3 bases and 5 bases, there was a span of 10 bases. This CDR3 has 13 residues. Germline loops: CDR1 SNHLY, CDR2 FYNNEI. CDR3 residues: CASSEQRIETQYF. The CDR3 coding sequence is TGTGCCAGCAGTGAGCAGCGGATCGAGACCCAGTACTTC.

This clonotype occurred many times. The rearrangement links TRBV5-1 to TRBJ2-5, with no clear D. Deletions cut 4 bases from V and 2 bases from J, with 12 bases between. CDR1 and CDR2 (germline): SGHRS, YFSETQ. The CDR3 sequence is 14 residues long. This CDR3 reads CASSLVQLQETQYF. The DNA for the CDR3 is TGCGCCAGCAGCCTAGTACAGTTGCAAGAGACCCAGTACTTC. The whole variable domain, filled in from reference TRBV5-1 and TRBJ2-5, reads KAGVTQTPRYLIKTRGQQVTLSCSPISGHRSVSWYQQTPGQGLQFLFEYFSETQRNKGNFPGRFSGRQFSNSRSEMNVSTLELGDSALYLCASSLVQLQETQYFGPGTRLLVL.

This clonotype was recorded many times. This chain links TRBV27 with TRBJ2-2; 8 bases are a match to TRBD2. The CDR3 sequence is 17 residues long. The trim removed 5 bases at V and 4 bases at J, leaving 12 bases unmatched. Germline V gene data show CDR1 as MNHEY and CDR2 as SMNVEV (reference sequence). The CDR3 DNA follows: TGTGCCAGCAGTAAGGGTCGGGGGGGAGCCCCCACCGGGGAGCTGTTTTTT. Its translation is CASSKGRGGAPTGELFF.

This clonotype was observed many times. The chain recombines TRBV6-2 or TRBV6-3 with TRBJ1-1, with unresolved D. V was shortened by 5 bases and J by 0 bases, with 10 bases between the two germline ends. Germline CDR1 MNHEY, CDR2 SVGEGT. This CDR3 is 14 amino acids long. Here the CDR3 DNA reads TGTGCCAGCAGTAGGTTCAGCCTGAACACTGAAGCTTTCTTT. Translated, it gives CASSRFSLNTEAFF.

This clonotype was counted at least ten times. V is TRBV10-3 and J is TRBJ2-7; 11 nucleotides line up with TRBD1. Germline V gene lookup returns CDR1 ENHRY and CDR2 SYGVKD. This CDR3 spans 15 amino acids. Losses at the gene ends were 3 bases for V and 6 bases for J; bases not matched to a gene: 7. The CDR3 sequence: CAISESGTGGGEQYF. The CDR3 nucleotides read TGTGCCATCAGTGAATCCGGGACAGGGGGTGGCGAGCAGTACTTC.

This clonotype occurred many times. J is TRBJ1-1 and V is TRBV30; the D gene is possibly TRBD1 (5 bases). The germline gives CDR1 GTSNPN, CDR2 SVGIG (reference sequence). There are 13 residues in the CDR3. Trimming cost V 6 bases and J 10 bases, with 21 bases left between them. CDR3 nucleotides: TGTGCCTGTGGCCTCCGGGACGGCTCAGTAGCTTTCTTT. Amino acids: CACGLRDGSVAFF. The entire variable domain, with the rest obtained from reference TRBV30 and TRBJ1-1, is as follows: SQTIHQWPATLVQPVGSPLSLECTVEGTSNPNLYWYRQAAGRGLQLLFYSVGIGQISSEVPQNLSASRPQDRQFILSSKKLLLSDSGFYLCACGLRDGSVAFFGQGTRLTVV.

This clonotype was counted ten times or more. The chain couples TRBV5-1 to TRBJ2-5; D is unresolved. Germline CDR1 SGHRS, CDR2 YFSETQ. V was pared by 4 bases and J by 4 bases, with 11 bases between. This CDR3 has 13 residues. The CDR3 region is CASSLVSLETQYF. For the CDR3, the DNA is TGCGCCAGCAGCCTGGTGAGCCTAGAGACCCAGTACTTC.

This clonotype was seen at least ten times. The chain combines TRBV5-1 with TRBJ2-2; no reliable D call. The V gene lost 5 bases and the J gene lost 2 bases, with 13 bases spanning the gap. The V gene's germline CDR1 is SGHRS and CDR2 YFSETQ. The CDR3 is made up of 15 amino acids. CDR3 protein: CASRSGRVNTGELFF. The CDR3 nucleotides are TGCGCCAGCAGGTCCGGACGGGTCAACACCGGGGAGCTGTTTTTT. Variable domain in full (rest from reference TRBV5-1 and TRBJ2-2): KAGVTQTPRYLIKTRGQQVTLSCSPISGHRSVSWYQQTPGQGLQFLFEYFSETQRNKGNFPGRFSGRQFSNSRSEMNVSTLELGDSALYLCASRSGRVNTGELFFGEGSRLTVL.

A few counts support this clonotype. The chain links TRBV5-5 to TRBJ2-1; 10 bases map to TRBD2. The CDR3 contains 16 residues. J was trimmed by 4 bases and V by 0 bases; bases with no gene match: 4. Germline V gives CDR1 SGHKS, CDR2 YYEKEE (reference sequence). For the CDR3, the DNA is TGTGCCAGCAGCTTGGGGCTAGCGGGGGAATACAATGAGCAGTTCTTC. Its protein product is CASSLGLAGEYNEQFF.

The table lists this clonotype with many counts. The chain employs TRBV7-9 and TRBJ2-3; 8 bases are a match to TRBD1. The CDR3 contains 18 residues. V lost 6 bases and J lost 0; bases outside the gene matches: 14. Looked up from germline, CDR1 is SEHNR and CDR2 is FQNEAQ (reference sequence). The CDR3 DNA reads TGTGCCAGCAGGGAGAGACAGGGGCCGAAACCTAGCACAGATACGCAGTATTTT. Residues: CASRERQGPKPSTDTQYF.

This clonotype came up a few times. This rearrangement joins TRBV4-3 to TRBJ1-4; D unclear. V lost 0 bases and J 6 bases, leaving 8 bases between the germline ends. The CDR3 consists of 14 residues. The germline CDR1 and CDR2 sequences are LGHNA and YSLEER. CDR3 in amino acids: CASSQDLGHEKLFF. The CDR3, as DNA: TGCGCCAGCAGCCAAGATCTAGGCCATGAAAAACTGTTTTTT.